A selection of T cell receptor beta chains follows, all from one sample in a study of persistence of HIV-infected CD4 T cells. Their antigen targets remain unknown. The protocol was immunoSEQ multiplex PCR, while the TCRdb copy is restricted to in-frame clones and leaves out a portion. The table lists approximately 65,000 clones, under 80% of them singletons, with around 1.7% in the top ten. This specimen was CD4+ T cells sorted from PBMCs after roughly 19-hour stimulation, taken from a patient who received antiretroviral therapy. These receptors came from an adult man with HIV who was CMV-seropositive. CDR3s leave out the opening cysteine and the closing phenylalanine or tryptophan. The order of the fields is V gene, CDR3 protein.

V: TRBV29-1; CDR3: SVGHLKGTGELF
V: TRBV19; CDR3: ASRPDRGYNEQF
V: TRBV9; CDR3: ASSVGQGGEKLF
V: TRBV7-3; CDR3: ASSLRPASYEQY
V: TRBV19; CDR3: APTLGRGEYSNQPQH
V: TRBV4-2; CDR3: ASSQEGQGAKQPQH
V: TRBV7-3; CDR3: ASSPRTSRGNGYT
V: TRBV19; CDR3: ASSIGGDANIQY
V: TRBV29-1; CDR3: SFTTGTGGYGYT
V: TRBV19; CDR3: ASSISGGSGNTIY
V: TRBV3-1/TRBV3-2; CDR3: ASSDRNTEAF
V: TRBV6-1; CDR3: ASSEHRGTSQPQH
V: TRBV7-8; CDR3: ASSPVGTGNEQY
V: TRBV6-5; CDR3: ASSYRVSYEQY
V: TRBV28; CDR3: ASSTSRDIYGYT
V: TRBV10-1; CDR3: ASSESLGWTQY
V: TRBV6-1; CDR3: ASSEAHGGYGYT
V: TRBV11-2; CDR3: ASSQGAVGNQPQH
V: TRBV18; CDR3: ASLSRTGPSSYEQY
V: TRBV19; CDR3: ASSLDRRNSGNTIY
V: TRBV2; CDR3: ASSSGGLKTQY
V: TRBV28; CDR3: ASSLGGTTNEKLF
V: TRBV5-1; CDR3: ASRVEVGGHYGYT
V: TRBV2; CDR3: ASSVVGGRNEQF
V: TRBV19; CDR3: ASTPRGTGNEKLF
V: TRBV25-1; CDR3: ASSEYRQSEKLF
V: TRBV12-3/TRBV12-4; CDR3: ASSSPREGYT
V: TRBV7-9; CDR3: ASSFDREVEGYT
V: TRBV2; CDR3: ASSDPDYEQY
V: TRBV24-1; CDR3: ATSDTQGGLRTGELF
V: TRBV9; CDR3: ASSVGDRVGYEQY
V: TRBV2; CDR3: ASRETGVGSPLH
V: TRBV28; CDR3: ASSYDRGRVNEQF